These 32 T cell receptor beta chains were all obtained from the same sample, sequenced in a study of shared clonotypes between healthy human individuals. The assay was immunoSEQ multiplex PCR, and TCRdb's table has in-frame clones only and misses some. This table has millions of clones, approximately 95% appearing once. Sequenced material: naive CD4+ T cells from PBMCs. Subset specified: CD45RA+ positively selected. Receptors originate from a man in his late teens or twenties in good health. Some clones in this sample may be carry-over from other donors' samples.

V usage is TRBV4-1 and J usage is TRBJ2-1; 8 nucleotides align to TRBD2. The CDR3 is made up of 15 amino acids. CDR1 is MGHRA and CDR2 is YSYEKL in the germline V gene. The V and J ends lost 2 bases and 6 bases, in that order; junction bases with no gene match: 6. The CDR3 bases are TGCGCCAGCAGCCAATTCGGGAGGGCCGTCAATGAGCAGTTCTTC. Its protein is CASSQFGRAVNEQFF.

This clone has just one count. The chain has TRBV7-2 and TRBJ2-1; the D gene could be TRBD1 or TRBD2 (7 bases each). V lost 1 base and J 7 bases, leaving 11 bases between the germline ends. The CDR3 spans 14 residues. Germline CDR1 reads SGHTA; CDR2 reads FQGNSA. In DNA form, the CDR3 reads TGTGCCAGCAGCTTAGGACAGGGAGGGAATGAGCAGTTCTTC. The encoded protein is CASSLGQGGNEQFF.

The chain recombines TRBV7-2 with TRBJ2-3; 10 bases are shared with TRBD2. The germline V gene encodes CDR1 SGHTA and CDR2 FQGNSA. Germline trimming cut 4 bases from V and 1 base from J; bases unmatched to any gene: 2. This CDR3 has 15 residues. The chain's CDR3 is CASSSGTSGTDTQYF. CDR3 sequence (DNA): TGTGCCAGCAGCTCCGGGACTAGCGGCACAGATACGCAGTATTTT. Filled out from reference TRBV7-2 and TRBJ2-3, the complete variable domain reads GAGVSQSPSNKVTEKGKDVELRCDPISGHTALYWYRQSLGQGLEFLIYFQGNSAPDKSGLPSDRFSAERTGGSVSTLTIQRTQQEDSAVYLCASSSGTSGTDTQYFGPGTRLTVL.

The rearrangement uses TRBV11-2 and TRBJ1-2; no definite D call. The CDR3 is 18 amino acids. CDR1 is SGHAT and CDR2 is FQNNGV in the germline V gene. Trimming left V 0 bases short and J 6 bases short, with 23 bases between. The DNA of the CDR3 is TGTGCCAGCAGCTTAGACGCGTTGTATCCCGGGGTTTGGGATGGCTACACCTTC. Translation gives CASSLDALYPGVWDGYTF.

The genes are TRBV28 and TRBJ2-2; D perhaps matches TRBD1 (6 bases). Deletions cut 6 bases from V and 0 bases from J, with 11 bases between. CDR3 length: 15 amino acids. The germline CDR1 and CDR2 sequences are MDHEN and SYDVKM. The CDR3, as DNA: TGTGCCAGCAGCACAAAGGGGGCGAACACCGGGGAGCTGTTTTTT. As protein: CASSTKGANTGELFF.

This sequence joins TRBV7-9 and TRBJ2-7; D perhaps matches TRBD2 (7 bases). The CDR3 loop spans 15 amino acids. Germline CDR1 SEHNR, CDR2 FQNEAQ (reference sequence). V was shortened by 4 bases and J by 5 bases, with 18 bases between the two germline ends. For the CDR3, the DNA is TGTGCCAGCAGCTCAAGCGTCGGGGGGCTGAACGAGCAGTACTTC. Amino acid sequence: CASSSSVGGLNEQYF.

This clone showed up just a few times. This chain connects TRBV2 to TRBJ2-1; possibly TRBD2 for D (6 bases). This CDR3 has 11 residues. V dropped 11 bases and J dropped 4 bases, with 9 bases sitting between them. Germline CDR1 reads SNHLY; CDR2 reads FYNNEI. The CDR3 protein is CASGGYNEQFF. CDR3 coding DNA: TGTGCCTCCGGGGGATACAATGAGCAGTTCTTC.

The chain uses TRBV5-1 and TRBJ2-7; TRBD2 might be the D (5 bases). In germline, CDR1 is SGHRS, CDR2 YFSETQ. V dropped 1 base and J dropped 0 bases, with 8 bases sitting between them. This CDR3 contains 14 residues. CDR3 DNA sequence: TGCGCCAGCAGCTTGATGGGGAGCTCCTACGAGCAGTACTTC. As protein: CASSLMGSSYEQYF.

The CDR3 reads CAWSPRAGQPQHF. In DNA form, the CDR3 reads TGTGCCTGGAGTCCCAGGGCGGGTCAGCCCCAGCATTTT. The chain couples TRBV30 to TRBJ1-5; D is perhaps TRBD1 (5 bases). The CDR3 covers 13 residues. Trimming left V 2 bases short and J 6 bases short, with 11 bases between. Germline loops: CDR1 GTSNPN, CDR2 SVGIG (reference sequence).

CDR3 coding DNA: TGTGCCAGCTCACCGGGGGGGGCAACGTCCTACGAGCAGTACTTC. This translates into CASSPGGATSYEQYF. The rearrangement uses TRBV28 and TRBJ2-7, with 8 bases that match TRBD2. The germline gives CDR1 MDHEN, CDR2 SYDVKM. The CDR3 consists of 15 residues. V shed 8 bases and J 1 base; nucleotides not matched to a gene: 10.

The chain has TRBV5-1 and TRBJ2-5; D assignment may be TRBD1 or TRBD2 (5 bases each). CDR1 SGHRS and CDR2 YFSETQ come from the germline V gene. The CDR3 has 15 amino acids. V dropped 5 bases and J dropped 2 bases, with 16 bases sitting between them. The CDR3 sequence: CASRVSGLKQETQYF. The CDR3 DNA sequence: TGCGCCAGCAGAGTTTCGGGGCTTAAACAAGAGACCCAGTACTTC.

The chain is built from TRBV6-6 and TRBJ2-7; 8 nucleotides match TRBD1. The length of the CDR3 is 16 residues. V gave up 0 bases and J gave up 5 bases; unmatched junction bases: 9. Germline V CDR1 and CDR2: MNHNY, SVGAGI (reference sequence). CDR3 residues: CASSYSAGTGIDEQYF. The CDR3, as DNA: TGTGCCAGCAGTTACTCGGCCGGGACAGGTATCGACGAGCAGTACTTC.

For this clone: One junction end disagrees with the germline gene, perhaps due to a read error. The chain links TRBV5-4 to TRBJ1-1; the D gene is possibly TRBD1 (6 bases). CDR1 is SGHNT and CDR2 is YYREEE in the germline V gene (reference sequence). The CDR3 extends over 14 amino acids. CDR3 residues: CASSVRDTGTEAFF. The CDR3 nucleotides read TGCGCCAGCAGCGTGCGGGACACGGGCACTGAAGCTTTCTTT.

The CDR3 spells CASSSGKQGNTEAFF. The DNA of the CDR3 is TGTGCCAGCAGTTCAGGCAAACAGGGGAACACTGAAGCTTTCTTT. V usage is TRBV5-4 and J usage is TRBJ1-1; D perhaps matches TRBD1 (6 bases). Germline CDR1 reads SGHNT; CDR2 reads YYREEE (reference sequence). This CDR3 is built from 15 residues. V gave up 5 bases and J gave up 1 base, with 15 bases separating them.

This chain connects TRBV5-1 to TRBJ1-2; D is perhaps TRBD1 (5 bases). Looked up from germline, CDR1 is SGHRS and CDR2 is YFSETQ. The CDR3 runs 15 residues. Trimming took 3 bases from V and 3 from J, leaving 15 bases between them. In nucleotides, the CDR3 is TGCGCCAGCAGCTACGACGGGGCCCTTTACTATGGCTACACCTTC. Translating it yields CASSYDGALYYGYTF.

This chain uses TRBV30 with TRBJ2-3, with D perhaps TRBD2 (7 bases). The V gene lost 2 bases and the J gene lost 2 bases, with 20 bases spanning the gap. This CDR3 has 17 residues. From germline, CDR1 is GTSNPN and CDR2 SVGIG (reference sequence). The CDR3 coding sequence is TGTGCCTGGAGTACCCCTAGAGGGGGGGGAGACACAGATACGCAGTATTTT. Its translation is CAWSTPRGGGDTDTQYF.

CDR3 nucleotides: TGTGCCAGCATTGAGGCAGTTTCTAAAGATACGCAGTATTTT. Translated: CASIEAVSKDTQYF. The chain joins TRBV6-1 to TRBJ2-3; D is undetermined. This CDR3 spans 14 amino acids. Trimming left V 7 bases short and J 5 bases short, with 16 bases between. The germline CDR1 and CDR2 sequences are MNHNS and SASEGT.

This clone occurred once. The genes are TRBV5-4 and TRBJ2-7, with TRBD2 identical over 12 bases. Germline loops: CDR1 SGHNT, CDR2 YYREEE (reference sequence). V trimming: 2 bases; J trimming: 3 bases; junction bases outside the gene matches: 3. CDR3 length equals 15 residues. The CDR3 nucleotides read TGTGCCAGCAGCTTCGGACTAGCGGGAATCTACGAGCAGTACTTC. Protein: CASSFGLAGIYEQYF. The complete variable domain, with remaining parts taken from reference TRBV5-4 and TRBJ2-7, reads ETGVTQSPTHLIKTRGQQVTLRCSSQSGHNTVSWYQQALGQGPQFIFQYYREEENGRGNFPPRFSGLQFPNYSSELNVNALELDDSALYLCASSFGLAGIYEQYFGPGTRLTVT.

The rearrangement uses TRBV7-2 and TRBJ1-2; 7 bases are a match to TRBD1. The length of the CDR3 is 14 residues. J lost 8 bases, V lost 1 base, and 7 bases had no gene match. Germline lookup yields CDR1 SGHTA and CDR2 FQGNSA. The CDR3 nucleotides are TGTGCCAGCAGCTTAGGTCTTACAGGGGAGGGCTACACCTTC. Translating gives CASSLGLTGEGYTF.

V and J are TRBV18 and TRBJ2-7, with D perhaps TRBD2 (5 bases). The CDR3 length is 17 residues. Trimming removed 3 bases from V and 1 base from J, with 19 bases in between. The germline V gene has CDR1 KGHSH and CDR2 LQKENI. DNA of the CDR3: TGTGCCAGCTCACCCCTAGGAGGTGGTGTGGATTCCTACGAGCAGTACTTC. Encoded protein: CASSPLGGGVDSYEQYF.

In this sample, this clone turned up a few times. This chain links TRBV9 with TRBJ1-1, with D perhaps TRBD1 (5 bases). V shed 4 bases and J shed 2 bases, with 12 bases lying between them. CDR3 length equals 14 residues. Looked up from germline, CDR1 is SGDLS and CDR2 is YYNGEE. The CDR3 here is CASSPMGGNTEAFF. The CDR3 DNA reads TGTGCCAGCAGCCCGATGGGGGGAAACACTGAAGCTTTCTTT.

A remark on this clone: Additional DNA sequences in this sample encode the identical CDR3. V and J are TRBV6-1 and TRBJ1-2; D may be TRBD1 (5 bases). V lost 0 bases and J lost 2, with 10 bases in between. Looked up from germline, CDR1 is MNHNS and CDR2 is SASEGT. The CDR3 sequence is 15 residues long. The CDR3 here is CASSEAGVRNYGYTF. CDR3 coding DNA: TGTGCCAGCAGTGAAGCGGGGGTACGAAACTATGGCTACACCTTC.

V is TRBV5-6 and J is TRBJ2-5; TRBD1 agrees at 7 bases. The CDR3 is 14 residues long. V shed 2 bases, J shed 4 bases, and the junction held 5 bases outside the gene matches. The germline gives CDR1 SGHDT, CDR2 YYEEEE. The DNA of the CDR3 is TGTGCCAGCAGCTTTACAGGGGTCCCAGAGACCCAGTACTTC. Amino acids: CASSFTGVPETQYF.

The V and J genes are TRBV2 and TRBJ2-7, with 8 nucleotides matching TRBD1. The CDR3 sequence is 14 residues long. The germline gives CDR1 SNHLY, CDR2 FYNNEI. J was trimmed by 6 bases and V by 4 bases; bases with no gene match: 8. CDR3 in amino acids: CASSVGQGKAEQYF. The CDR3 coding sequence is TGTGCCAGCAGTGTTGGACAGGGAAAAGCCGAGCAGTACTTC. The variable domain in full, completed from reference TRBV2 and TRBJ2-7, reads EPEVTQTPSHQVTQMGQEVILRCVPISNHLYFYWYRQILGQKVEFLVSFYNNEISEKSEIFDDQFSVERPDGSNFTLKIRSTKLEDSAMYFCASSVGQGKAEQYFGPGTRLTVT.

The CDR3 coding sequence is TGTGCCAGCAGCTTTAATACAGGGAGGGACTATGGCTACACCTTC. It specifies CASSFNTGRDYGYTF. J is TRBJ1-2 and V is TRBV5-4, with D perhaps matching TRBD1 (6 bases). This CDR3 region has 15 residues. In germline, CDR1 is SGHNT, CDR2 YYREEE (reference sequence). The V end lost 2 bases, the J end lost 3 bases, and 14 bases lay between the germline ends.

The CDR3 loop reads CASNIGIDSNQPQHF. The CDR3 DNA sequence: TGTGCCAGCAATATCGGTATTGATAGCAATCAGCCCCAGCATTTT. The chain recombines TRBV2 with TRBJ1-5; D gene unclear. In germline, CDR1 is SNHLY, CDR2 FYNNEI. CDR3 length equals 15 residues. The ends were cut back, 7 bases at V and 0 bases at J, with 13 bases in the middle.

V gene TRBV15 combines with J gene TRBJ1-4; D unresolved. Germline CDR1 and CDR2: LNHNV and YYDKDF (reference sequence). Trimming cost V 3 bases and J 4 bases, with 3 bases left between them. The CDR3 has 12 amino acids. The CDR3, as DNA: TGTGCCACCAGCAGCAATAATGAAAAACTGTTTTTT. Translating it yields CATSSNNEKLFF.

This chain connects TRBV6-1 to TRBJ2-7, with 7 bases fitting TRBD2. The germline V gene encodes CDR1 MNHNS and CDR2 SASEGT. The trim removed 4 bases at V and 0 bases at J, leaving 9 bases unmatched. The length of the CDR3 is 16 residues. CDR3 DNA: TGTGCCAGCAGTGGCCCCGAGCGGGGCAGCTCCTACGAGCAGTACTTC. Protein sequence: CASSGPERGSSYEQYF.

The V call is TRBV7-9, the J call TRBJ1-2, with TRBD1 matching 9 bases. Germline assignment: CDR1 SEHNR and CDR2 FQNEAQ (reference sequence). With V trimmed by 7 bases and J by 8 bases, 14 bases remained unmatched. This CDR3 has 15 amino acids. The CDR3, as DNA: TGTGCCAGCACCCCCTCCCTTGGACAGGGGATGGGCTACACCTTC. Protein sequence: CASTPSLGQGMGYTF. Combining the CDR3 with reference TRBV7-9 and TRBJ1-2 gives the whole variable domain DTGVSQNPRHKITKRGQNVTFRCDPISEHNRLYWYRQTLGQGPEFLTYFQNEAQLEKSRLLSDRFSAERPKGSFSTLEIQRTEQGDSAMYLCASTPSLGQGMGYTFGSGTRLTVV.

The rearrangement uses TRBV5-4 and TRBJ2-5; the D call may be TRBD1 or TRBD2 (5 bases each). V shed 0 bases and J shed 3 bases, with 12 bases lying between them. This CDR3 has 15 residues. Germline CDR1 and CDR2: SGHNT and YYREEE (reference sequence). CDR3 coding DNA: TGTGCCAGCAGCTTGGTAGGGGCGGGTAAAGAGACCCAGTACTTC. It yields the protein CASSLVGAGKETQYF.

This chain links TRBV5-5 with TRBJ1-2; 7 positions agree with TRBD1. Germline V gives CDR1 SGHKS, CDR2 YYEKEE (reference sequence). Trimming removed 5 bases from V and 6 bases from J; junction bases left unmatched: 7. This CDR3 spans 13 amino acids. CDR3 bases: TGTGCCAGCAGTAACAGGGGCGCCAATGGCTACACCTTC. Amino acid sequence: CASSNRGANGYTF.

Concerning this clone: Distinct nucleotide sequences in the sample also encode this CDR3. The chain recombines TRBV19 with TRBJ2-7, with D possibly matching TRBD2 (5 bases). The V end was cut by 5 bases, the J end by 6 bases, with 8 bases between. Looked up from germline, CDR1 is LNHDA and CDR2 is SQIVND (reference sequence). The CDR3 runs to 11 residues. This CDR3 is CASSAGLEQYF. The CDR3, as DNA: TGTGCCAGTAGTGCGGGTCTCGAGCAGTACTTC.